This T cell receptor beta chain originates from a study of control samples from healthy donors and cancer patients. V dropped 10 bases and J dropped 2 bases, with 18 bases sitting between them. The CDR3 loop spans 15 amino acids. CDR1 is MNHEY, CDR2 SVGAGI, per germline. TCRdb's copy holds only in-frame clones and misses some; the assay was immunoSEQ multiplex PCR. The sample has 95,000 to 100,000 clones, about 89% seen once. The source of this sequence is a man between 25 and 39 years old in good health. Material for sequencing was blood. The chain is built from TRBV6-5 and TRBJ1-5; D possibly corresponds to TRBD1 (6 bases). The CDR3 loop reads CATLNQGSGNQPQHF. CDR3 coding DNA: TGTGCCACCCTCAACCAGGGGAGTGGCAATCAGCCCCAGCATTTT.